This TCR beta chain was found in a study of regulatory T cells in long-lasting Graves disease. The germline CDR1 and CDR2 sequences are MDHEN and SYDVKM. The V and J ends lost 5 bases and 5 bases, in that order; junction bases with no gene match: 4. This CDR3 is built from 13 residues. Regarding time point: newly diagnosed GD, antithyroid drugs for less than 3 months. Following extraction of RNA from PBMCs, that RNA was used to make the TCR library. CDR3-region Arm-PCR and iRepertoire HTBI primers produced the TCR beta libraries. Each CDR3 protein is one row after TCRdb ran MiXCR on the multiplex PCR reads. The profile shows roughly 380,000 distinct CDR3 sequences, about 14% of them singletons.

The clonotype was recovered from a female donor with Graves disease. The V gene is TRBV28, the J gene TRBJ1-1, with 8 nucleotides matching TRBD1. The material sequenced was peripheral blood mononuclear cells (PBMCs), taken at new diagnosis, from a patient treated with antithyroid drugs. The CDR3 protein is CASSDRGKTEAFF. The CDR3 DNA reads TGTGCCAGCAGTGACAGGGGAAAGACTGAAGCTTTCTTT. Supplemented by reference TRBV28 and TRBJ1-1, the full variable domain reads DVKVTQSSRYLVKRTGEKVFLECVQDMDHENMFWYRQDPGLGLRLIYFSYDVKMKEKGDIPEGYSVSREKKERFSLILESASTNQTSMYLCASSDRGKTEAFFGQGTRLTVV.